Listed below are T cell receptor beta chains from one sample, sequenced in a study of blood T cell repertoires in COVID-19. Clones were read by immunoSEQ multiplex PCR, and TCRdb kept only the in-frame ones, dropping some. The sample yields 140,000 to 150,000 clones, over 75% seen once. Sequenced: peripheral blood. The source is a man aged 55-75 years with active or convalescent COVID-19. Each CDR3 is given with its conserved first and last residue. Fields, in order: clone size, V gene, D gene, J gene, CDR3 protein, CDR3 DNA. A D gene is named only where the DNA matches it firmly. Not every row has a clone size; where given, it reads once, few, many or a size class.

once	TRBV7-2	.	TRBJ2-1	CASSLEGGHSYNEQFF	TGTGCCAGCAGCTTAGAAGGGGGTCACTCCTACAATGAGCAGTTCTTC
.	TRBV4-1	.	TRBJ2-5	CASSHSGTRRQETQYF	TGCGCCAGCAGCCACTCGGGGACAAGACGCCAAGAGACCCAGTACTTC
.	TRBV10-3	TRBD2	TRBJ2-1	CAISEPRSSLAGVHNEQFF	TGTGCCATCAGTGAGCCCCGTAGTTCACTAGCGGGTGTCCACAATGAGCAGTTCTTC
.	TRBV7-9	TRBD2	TRBJ2-3	CASSLAESSGADTQYF	TGTGCCAGCAGCTTAGCGGAGTCTAGCGGCGCAGATACGCAGTATTTT
few	TRBV25-1	.	TRBJ1-1	CASSEYGSRGVAFF	TGTGCCAGCAGTGAATATGGGTCCAGGGGAGTAGCTTTCTTT
.	TRBV27	.	TRBJ1-4	CASSRVPNEKLFF	TGTGCCAGCTCCCGAGTACCTAATGAAAAACTGTTTTTT
.	TRBV28	.	TRBJ1-2	CASSSGTPNYGYTF	TGTGCCAGCAGTTCCGGGACACCTAACTATGGCTACACCTTC
.	TRBV28	.	TRBJ2-7	CASCRGNPYEQYF	TGTGCCAGCTGTCGGGGTAATCCCTACGAGCAGTACTTC
.	TRBV4-1	.	TRBJ2-2	CASSHGRGASGELFF	TGCGCCAGCAGCCACGGACGGGGGGCATCCGGGGAGCTGTTTTTT
.	TRBV6-1	.	TRBJ1-6	CASSEPDFPLHF	TGTGCCAGCAGTGAACCGGACTTTCCCCTCCACTTT
.	TRBV15	TRBD1	TRBJ1-2	CATTVDTGQVYGYTF	TGTGCCACCACCGTCGATACGGGACAGGTCTATGGCTACACCTTC
.	TRBV27	TRBD1	TRBJ2-5	CASSIPGQGRETQYF	TGTGCCAGCAGTATTCCGGGACAGGGGAGAGAGACCCAGTACTTC
.	TRBV27	TRBD1	TRBJ1-2	CASSPTGIYGYTF	TGTGCCAGCAGTCCGACAGGGATCTATGGCTACACCTTC
few	TRBV29-1	TRBD2	TRBJ2-4	CSVGGGLEKNIQYF	TGCAGCGTCGGCGGGGGACTGGAAAAAAACATTCAGTACTTC
.	TRBV9	TRBD2	TRBJ2-7	CASSVVPLGLADYEQYF	TGTGCCAGCAGCGTAGTGCCCCTGGGCCTAGCGGACTACGAGCAGTACTTC
.	TRBV6-6	.	TRBJ2-7	CASSYRQARVDEQYF	TGTGCCAGCAGTTATCGACAGGCACGCGTCGACGAGCAGTACTTC
.	TRBV12-3/TRBV12-4	.	TRBJ2-5	CASSSSLTGPQYF	TGTGCCAGCAGTAGCAGCCTGACAGGCCCCCAGTACTTC
.	TRBV18	TRBD1	TRBJ2-5	CASSPPSGQGEETQYF	TGTGCCAGCTCACCACCATCGGGTCAGGGGGAAGAGACCCAGTACTTC
.	TRBV5-1	.	TRBJ1-2	CASSSGQFYYGYTF	TGCGCCAGCAGCTCCGGACAGTTTTATTATGGCTACACCTTC
few	TRBV6-5	.	TRBJ2-6	CASIPRYRGLTF	TGTGCCAGCATCCCCCGATACCGGGGCCTGACTTTC
.	TRBV7-9	TRBD2	TRBJ2-1	CASSPRLAIRPWGEDEQFF	TGTGCCAGCAGCCCCAGACTAGCGATACGACCCTGGGGGGAGGATGAGCAGTTCTTC
.	TRBV7-2	.	TRBJ2-7	CASSLTPNRDYEQYF	TGTGCCAGCAGCTTAACCCCGAACAGGGACTACGAGCAGTACTTC
.	TRBV5-1	TRBD2	TRBJ2-2	CASSSSGDTGELFF	TGCGCCAGCAGTTCTAGCGGGGACACCGGGGAGCTGTTTTTT
.	TRBV2	.	TRBJ2-7	CASQGLVYEQYF	TGTGCCAGCCAGGGGTTAGTATACGAGCAGTACTTC
.	TRBV6-5	.	TRBJ2-5	CASGLPGGPGETQYF	TGTGCCAGCGGACTACCGGGCGGTCCGGGAGAGACCCAGTACTTC